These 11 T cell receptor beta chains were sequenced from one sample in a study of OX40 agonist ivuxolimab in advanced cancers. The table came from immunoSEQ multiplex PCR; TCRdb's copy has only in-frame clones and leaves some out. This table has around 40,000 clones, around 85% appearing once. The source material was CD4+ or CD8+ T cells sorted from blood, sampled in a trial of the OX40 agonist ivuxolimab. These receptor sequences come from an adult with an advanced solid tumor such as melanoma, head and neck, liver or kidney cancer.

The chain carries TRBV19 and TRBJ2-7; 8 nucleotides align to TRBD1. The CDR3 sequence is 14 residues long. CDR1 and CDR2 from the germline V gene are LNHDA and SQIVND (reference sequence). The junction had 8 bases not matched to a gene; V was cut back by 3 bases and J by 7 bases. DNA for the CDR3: TGTGCCAGTAGTATCGGGACAGGTTCCCCGGAGCAGTACTTC. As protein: CASSIGTGSPEQYF.

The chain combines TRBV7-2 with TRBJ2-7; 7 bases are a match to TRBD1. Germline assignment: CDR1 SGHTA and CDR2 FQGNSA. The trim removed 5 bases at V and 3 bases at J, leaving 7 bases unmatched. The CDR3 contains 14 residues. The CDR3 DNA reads TGTGCCAGCAGCGCAGAGGCAGGGGGCTACGAGCAGTACTTC. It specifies CASSAEAGGYEQYF.

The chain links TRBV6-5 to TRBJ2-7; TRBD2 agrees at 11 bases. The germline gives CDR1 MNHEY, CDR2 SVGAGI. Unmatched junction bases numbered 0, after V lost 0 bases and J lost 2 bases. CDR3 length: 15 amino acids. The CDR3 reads CASSYSSGRAYEQYF. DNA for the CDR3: TGTGCCAGCAGTTACTCTAGCGGGAGGGCCTACGAGCAGTACTTC.

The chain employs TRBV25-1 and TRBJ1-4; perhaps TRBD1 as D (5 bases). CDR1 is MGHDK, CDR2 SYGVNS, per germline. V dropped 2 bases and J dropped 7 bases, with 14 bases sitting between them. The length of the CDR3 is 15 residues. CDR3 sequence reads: CASSEEKGYSEKLFF. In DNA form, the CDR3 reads TGTGCCAGCAGTGAAGAAAAGGGGTATAGTGAAAAACTGTTTTTT.

CDR3 bases: TGTGCCAGCAGCCCCCTTCCCAGCGGGAGAGTCAATGAGCAGTTCTTC. This gives the protein CASSPLPSGRVNEQFF. V and J are TRBV5-6 and TRBJ2-1; TRBD2 matches at 8 bases. Germline V gives CDR1 SGHDT, CDR2 YYEEEE. The CDR3 is 16 residues long. V shed 4 bases and J 6 bases; nucleotides not matched to a gene: 12. Based on the CDR3 plus reference TRBV5-6 and TRBJ2-1, the full variable domain is DAGVTQSPTHLIKTRGQQVTLRCSPKSGHDTVSWYQQALGQGPQFIFQYYEEEERQRGNFPDRFSGHQFPNYSSELNVNALLLGDSALYLCASSPLPSGRVNEQFFGPGTRLTVL.

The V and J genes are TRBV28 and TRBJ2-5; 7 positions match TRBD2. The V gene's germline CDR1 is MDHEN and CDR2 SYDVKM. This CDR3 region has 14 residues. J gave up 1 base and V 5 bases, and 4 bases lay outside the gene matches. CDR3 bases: TGTGCCAGCAGTCTGGGGGGGATCCAAGAGACCCAGTACTTC. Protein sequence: CASSLGGIQETQYF.

CDR3 nucleotides: TGCAGCATTTATCCAGGGCCAGCTAACTATGGCTACACCTTC. Its translation: CSIYPGPANYGYTF. The chain joins TRBV29-1 to TRBJ1-2; a possible D gene is TRBD1 (5 bases). V shed 8 bases and J shed 0 bases, with 16 bases lying between them. The CDR3 runs to 14 residues. Per the germline V gene, CDR1 is SQVTM and CDR2 is ANQGSEA.

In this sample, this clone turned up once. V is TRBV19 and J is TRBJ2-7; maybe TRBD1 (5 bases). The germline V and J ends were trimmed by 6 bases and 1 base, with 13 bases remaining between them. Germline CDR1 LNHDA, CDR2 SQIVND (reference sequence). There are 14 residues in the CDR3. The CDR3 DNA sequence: TGTGCCAGTAGCCTGCAGGGTAGGTCCTACGAGCAGTACTTC. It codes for CASSLQGRSYEQYF.

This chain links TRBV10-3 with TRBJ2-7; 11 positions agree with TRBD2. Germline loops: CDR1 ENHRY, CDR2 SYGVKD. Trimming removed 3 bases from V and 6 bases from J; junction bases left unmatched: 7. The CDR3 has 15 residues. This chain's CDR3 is CAISDGDSGRAEQYF. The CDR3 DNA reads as TGTGCCATCAGTGATGGTGATAGCGGGAGGGCCGAGCAGTACTTC.

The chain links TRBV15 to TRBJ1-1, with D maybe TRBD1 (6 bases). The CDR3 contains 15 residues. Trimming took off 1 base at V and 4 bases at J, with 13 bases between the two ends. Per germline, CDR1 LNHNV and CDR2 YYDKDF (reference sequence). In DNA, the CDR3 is TGTGCCACCAGCAGAGGACAGGCCCCGGTCACTGAAGCTTTCTTT. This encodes CATSRGQAPVTEAFF. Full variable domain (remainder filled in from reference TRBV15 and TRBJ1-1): DAMVIQNPRYQVTQFGKPVTLSCSQTLNHNVMYWYQQKSSQAPKLLFHYYDKDFNNEADTPDNFQSRRPNTSFCFLDIRSPGLGDTAMYLCATSRGQAPVTEAFFGQGTRLTVV.

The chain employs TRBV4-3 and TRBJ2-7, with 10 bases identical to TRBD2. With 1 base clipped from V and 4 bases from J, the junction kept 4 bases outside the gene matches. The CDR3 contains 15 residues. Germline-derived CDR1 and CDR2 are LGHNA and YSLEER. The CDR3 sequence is CASSQVEAGGYEQYF. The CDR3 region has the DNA TGCGCCAGCAGCCAAGTAGAAGCGGGAGGGTACGAGCAGTACTTC.